This T cell receptor beta chain was captured in a study of cytomegalovirus exposure and HLA in healthy donors. Study-level information: From 190 million or so T cells, an earlier analysis saw 117 million unique TCR beta sequences.

CDR3 length equals 14 residues. The V end was cut by 7 bases, the J end by 0 bases, with 9 bases between. Germline CDR1 SNHLY, CDR2 FYNNEI. A remark on this clone: Its antigen is not known.

13 Jbeta primers and 60 Vbeta primers were used for the PCR. Profiling relied on immunoSEQ multiplex PCR, and the TCRdb table lists in-frame clones only, not all of them. The sample holds about 120,000 clones, under 85% seen once. Findings and caveats of the study: A prior analysis recorded that most TCR beta V segments were productive about 87% or about 30% of the time. A few V segments could not be told apart, such as TRBV6-2 and TRBV6-3, and were left out. TCR beta V- and J-gene trimming was later associated with a missense DCLRE1C variant.

The sample was PBMCs. The chain joins TRBV2 to TRBJ1-4, with D maybe TRBD1 (5 bases). This clonotype was sampled from a woman between 18 and 29 years old in good health and CMV-seronegative. The CDR3: CASNDRSTNEKLFF. As DNA, the CDR3 is TGTGCCAGCAACGACAGATCAACTAATGAAAAACTGTTTTTT.